One sample yielded the 31 T cell receptor beta chains listed below, sequenced in a study of blood T cell repertoires in COVID-19. Clones were read by immunoSEQ multiplex PCR, and TCRdb kept only the in-frame ones, dropping some. The table has 120,000 to 150,000 clones, approximately 83% seen once. Material: peripheral blood. The receptors come from a human donor in a cohort sampled during active COVID-19.

This clone was detected once. The V gene is TRBV27, the J gene TRBJ1-1; perhaps TRBD1 as D (6 bases). The CDR3 loop spans 13 amino acids. V lost 6 bases, J lost 8 bases, and 16 bases lay in between. Germline-derived CDR1 and CDR2 are MNHEY and SMNVEV (reference sequence). Here the CDR3 DNA reads TGTGCCAGCAGCCCCGACAGGCTTCTAGAAGCTTTCTTT. Amino acids: CASSPDRLLEAFF.

This chain links TRBV27 with TRBJ2-1; a possible D gene is TRBD1 (7 bases). The CDR3 contains 13 residues. Germline V gives CDR1 MNHEY, CDR2 SMNVEV (reference sequence). The ends were cut back, 8 bases at V and 10 bases at J, with 18 bases in the middle. The DNA for the CDR3 is TGTGCCAGCCGACGGACTCAGGGGGGAGAGCAGTTCTTC. It translates to CASRRTQGGEQFF.

The chain joins TRBV11-2 to TRBJ2-6, with 8 nucleotides matching TRBD1. Germline lookup yields CDR1 SGHAT and CDR2 FQNNGV. J gave up 2 bases and V 4 bases, and 1 base lay outside the gene matches. This CDR3 is built from 15 residues. CDR3 sequence (DNA): TGTGCCAGCAGCTCCAGGGGGCCTGGGGCCAACGTCCTGACTTTC. Translation: CASSSRGPGANVLTF. Using reference TRBV11-2 and TRBJ2-6 for the parts outside the CDR3, the full variable domain is EAGVAQSPRYKIIEKRQSVAFWCNPISGHATLYWYQQILGQGPKLLIQFQNNGVVDDSQLPKDRFSAERLKGVDSTLKIQPAKLEDSAVYLCASSSRGPGANVLTFGAGSRLTVL.

This chain connects TRBV14 to TRBJ2-7; D is possibly TRBD2 (7 bases). Germline V gene data show CDR1 as SGHDN and CDR2 as FVKESK. The length of the CDR3 is 15 residues. V lost 4 bases and J lost 1, with 14 bases in between. The CDR3 here is CASSPLGGVSYEQYF. For the CDR3, the DNA is TGTGCCAGCAGCCCCTTAGGGGGGGTTTCCTACGAGCAGTACTTC.

The V and J genes are TRBV6-1 and TRBJ2-1; no clear D gene. The CDR3 totals 15 residues. Germline V gives CDR1 MNHNS, CDR2 SASEGT. Trimming left V 2 bases short and J 3 bases short, with 11 bases between. The CDR3 DNA is TGTGCCAGCAGTGAATCTAGTTCGGGCTACAATGAGCAGTTCTTC. It encodes CASSESSSGYNEQFF.

The V gene is TRBV18, the J gene TRBJ2-1; 12 bases are shared with TRBD1. Germline assignment: CDR1 KGHSH and CDR2 LQKENI. The J segment lost 8 bases and the V segment lost 3 bases, leaving 8 bases of the junction unmatched. This CDR3 is built from 16 residues. CDR3: CASSPSGTGGLYEQFF. CDR3 bases: TGTGCCAGCTCACCCTCCGGGACAGGGGGCTTATATGAGCAGTTCTTC.

The chain employs TRBV6-5 and TRBJ1-2; D is ambiguous. CDR1 and CDR2 from the germline V gene are MNHEY and SVGAGI. V lost 6 bases and J lost 7, with 15 bases in between. This CDR3 has 13 amino acids. CDR3 sequence (DNA): TGTGCCAGCAGAGTGGGGAGTATGGGTGGCTACACCTTC. Protein product: CASRVGSMGGYTF.

This clone was seen only a few times. The rearrangement links TRBV10-3 to TRBJ1-6; D is unresolved. The ends were cut back, 0 bases at V and 7 bases at J, with 7 bases in the middle. Germline V gene data show CDR1 as ENHRY and CDR2 as SYGVKD. CDR3 size: 14 residues. CDR3 amino acids: CAISESSGNSPLHF. The CDR3 region has the DNA TGTGCCATCAGTGAGTCCAGTGGCAATTCACCCCTCCACTTT.

This clone was recorded only once. The V and J genes are TRBV29-1 and TRBJ2-4; 9 bases map to TRBD2. V was pared by 0 bases and J by 8 bases, with 2 bases of the junction left unmatched. The length of the CDR3 is 13 residues. Germline CDR1 is SQVTM and CDR2 is ANQGSEA. The CDR3 loop is CSVEELAGDIQYF. The CDR3 DNA is TGCAGCGTTGAAGAACTAGCGGGCGACATTCAGTACTTC.

This chain uses TRBV5-4 with TRBJ2-1; TRBD2 matches 13 bases. Germline values: CDR1 SGHNT, CDR2 YYREEE (reference sequence). The V and J ends lost 5 bases and 9 bases, in that order; junction bases with no gene match: 11. The CDR3 contains 16 residues. CDR3 region: CASSERTSGRTVEQFF. The DNA of the CDR3 is TGTGCCAGCAGTGAAAGGACTAGCGGGAGAACGGTTGAGCAGTTCTTC.

This chain joins TRBV5-3 and TRBJ1-4, with D possibly matching TRBD1 (6 bases). TRBV5-3 counts as an open reading frame of uncertain function. V lost 4 bases and J lost 6, with 22 bases in between. The CDR3 covers 17 residues. CDR3 sequence: CARSPSPKRGTDEKLFF. The CDR3, as DNA: TGTGCCAGAAGCCCCTCGCCCAAGAGGGGGACGGATGAAAAACTGTTTTTT.

The J gene is TRBJ2-1, the V gene TRBV6-1, with D possibly being TRBD2 (5 bases). The CDR3 is 16 residues long. Looked up from germline, CDR1 is MNHNS and CDR2 is SASEGT. Trimming pared 7 bases from V and 6 bases from J, leaving 22 bases between. Here the CDR3 reads CASNDGRWRGSNEQFF. In DNA form, the CDR3 reads TGTGCCAGCAATGACGGACGGTGGAGAGGGAGCAATGAGCAGTTCTTC.

This clone occurred once. This chain joins TRBV15 and TRBJ1-4; D is unclear. The CDR3 runs 16 residues. Trimming took off 1 base at V and 5 bases at J, with 14 bases between the two ends. CDR1 LNHNV and CDR2 YYDKDF come from the germline V gene (reference sequence). CDR3 protein: CATSRVRLVPNEKLFF. The CDR3 nucleotides are TGTGCCACCAGCAGAGTGCGTTTGGTCCCCAATGAAAAACTGTTTTTT.

This chain connects TRBV21-1 to TRBJ1-2. TRBV21-1 is termed a pseudogene. The CDR3 extends over 12 amino acids. The CDR3 region is CASRRGGVRYTF. CDR3 DNA sequence: TGTGCCAGCAGGAGGGGAGGGGTTCGCTACACCTTC.

This clone was counted many times. The genes are TRBV11-2 and TRBJ2-7, with D hard to call. The CDR3 contains 14 residues. V was pared by 1 base and J by 3 bases, with 10 bases between. Germline CDR1 is SGHAT and CDR2 is FQNNGV. This CDR3 is CASSLGSQDYEQYF. The CDR3 DNA sequence: TGTGCCAGCAGCTTAGGCAGCCAGGACTACGAGCAGTACTTC.

This clone has a handful of counts. This sequence joins TRBV7-8 and TRBJ2-2; 9 bases align to TRBD2. The CDR3 totals 19 residues. CDR1 and CDR2 from the germline V gene are SGHVS and FQNEAQ. The trim removed 4 bases at V and 4 bases at J, leaving 16 bases unmatched. CDR3 in amino acids: CASSSRPPIAGALTGELFF. The CDR3 region has the DNA TGTGCCAGCAGCTCACGCCCCCCCATAGCGGGAGCGCTCACCGGGGAGCTGTTTTTT.

J is TRBJ2-1 and V is TRBV5-4; D perhaps matches TRBD2 (6 bases). Per the germline V gene, CDR1 is SGHNT and CDR2 is YYREEE (reference sequence). The CDR3 runs 15 residues. The V end lost 4 bases, the J end lost 6 bases, and 17 bases lay between the germline ends. The CDR3 DNA reads TGTGCCAGCAGCCCCCCGGGCGGGGCTACCAATGAGCAGTTCTTC. Translating gives CASSPPGGATNEQFF.

The rearrangement links TRBV5-4 to TRBJ2-1; 14 bases align to TRBD2. Losses at the gene ends were 4 bases for V and 3 bases for J; bases not matched to a gene: 6. Germline values: CDR1 SGHNT, CDR2 YYREEE (reference sequence). This CDR3 has 17 amino acids. The CDR3, as DNA: TGTGCCAGCAGCAGGGGACTAGCGGGAGTAGGCTACAATGAGCAGTTCTTC. Translated, it gives CASSRGLAGVGYNEQFF.

This chain joins TRBV5-1 and TRBJ1-1; D ambiguous. V lost 0 bases and J lost 1, with 10 bases in between. Germline loops: CDR1 SGHRS, CDR2 YFSETQ. CDR3 length equals 15 residues. CDR3 nucleotide sequence: TGCGCCAGCAGCTTGGAAATAAACACGAACACTGAAGCTTTCTTT. This codes for CASSLEINTNTEAFF.

The V call is TRBV11-2, the J call TRBJ2-7, with TRBD2 matching over 7 bases. The CDR3 is 17 amino acids. Germline V gene sequence: CDR1 SGHAT, CDR2 FQNNGV. The J segment lost 3 bases and the V segment lost 1 base, leaving 12 bases of the junction unmatched. In nucleotides, the CDR3 is TGTGCCAGCAGCTTAGGTCGGGGGGACCTACCCCGCTACGAGCAGTACTTC. Amino acid sequence: CASSLGRGDLPRYEQYF. The whole variable domain, filled in from reference TRBV11-2 and TRBJ2-7, reads EAGVAQSPRYKIIEKRQSVAFWCNPISGHATLYWYQQILGQGPKLLIQFQNNGVVDDSQLPKDRFSAERLKGVDSTLKIQPAKLEDSAVYLCASSLGRGDLPRYEQYFGPGTRLTVT.

In its sample, this clone was seen a few times. The rearrangement joins TRBV9 to TRBJ2-3; TRBD2 aligns across 9 bases. The CDR3 sequence is 16 residues long. Per the germline V gene, CDR1 is SGDLS and CDR2 is YYNGEE. The ends lost 4 bases at V and 1 base at J; junction bases unmatched: 7. The CDR3 DNA reads TGTGCCAGCAGCCTCATAGCGGGAGATGGCACAGATACGCAGTATTTT. This sequence encodes CASSLIAGDGTDTQYF.

This clone was observed a single time. The gene calls are TRBV11-3 and TRBJ2-1; the match to TRBD1 covers 7 bases. CDR1 SGHNT and CDR2 YENEEA come from the germline V gene. CDR3 length: 16 amino acids. The ends lost 1 base at V and 8 bases at J; junction bases unmatched: 11. As DNA, the CDR3 is TGTGCCAGCAGCTTAGGAAAACAGGGGCTTGGCGATGAGCAGTTCTTC. Its protein is CASSLGKQGLGDEQFF.

This chain joins TRBV14 and TRBJ2-7; 7 positions agree with TRBD1. V gave up 1 base and J gave up 4 bases; unmatched junction bases: 1. The CDR3 length is 13 residues. CDR1 and CDR2 from the germline V gene are SGHDN and FVKESK. CDR3 sequence: CASSQVRGYEQYF. For the CDR3, the DNA is TGTGCCAGCAGCCAAGTCAGGGGGTACGAGCAGTACTTC. Complete variable domain (other parts from reference TRBV14 and TRBJ2-7): EAGVTQFPSHSVIEKGQTVTLRCDPISGHDNLYWYRRVMGKEIKFLLHFVKESKQDESGMPNNRFLAERTGGTYSTLKVQPAELEDSGVYFCASSQVRGYEQYFGPGTRLTVT.

V usage is TRBV7-9 and J usage is TRBJ2-3; 11 bases match TRBD2. This CDR3 contains 16 residues. Losses at the gene ends were 5 bases for V and 0 bases for J; bases not matched to a gene: 4. Germline V gene data show CDR1 as SEHNR and CDR2 as FQNEAQ (reference sequence). The CDR3 protein is CASSETSGTSTDTQYF. For the CDR3, the DNA is TGTGCCAGCAGCGAGACTAGCGGGACTAGCACAGATACGCAGTATTTT.

The chain couples TRBV18 to TRBJ1-1; perhaps TRBD1 as D (6 bases). Germline V gene sequence: CDR1 KGHSH, CDR2 LQKENI. The CDR3 consists of 14 residues. Trimming removed 4 bases from V and 1 base from J, with 10 bases in between. CDR3 protein: CASSHGQQNTEAFF. CDR3 bases: TGTGCCAGCTCACACGGACAGCAGAACACTGAAGCTTTCTTT. The full variable domain, completed using reference TRBV18 and TRBJ1-1, is NAGVMQNPRHLVRRRGQEARLRCSPMKGHSHVYWYRQLPEEGLKFMVYLQKENIIDESGMPKERFSAEFPKEGPSILRIQQVVRGDSAAYFCASSHGQQNTEAFFGQGTRLTVV.

V usage is TRBV2 and J usage is TRBJ2-3; 7 nucleotides align to TRBD1. Trimming took 6 bases from V and 4 from J; bases not matched to a gene: 1. The length of the CDR3 is 12 residues. The germline V gene encodes CDR1 SNHLY and CDR2 FYNNEI. The CDR3: CASRTGPDTQYF. CDR3 sequence (DNA): TGTGCCAGCAGGACAGGGCCAGATACGCAGTATTTT.

The V and J genes are TRBV5-1 and TRBJ2-7; 10 bases map to TRBD2. Trimming at V came to 0 bases and at J to 3 bases, leaving 3 bases not matched to a gene. Germline CDR1 is SGHRS and CDR2 is YFSETQ. The CDR3 runs to 15 residues. Here the CDR3 DNA reads TGCGCCAGCAGCTTGGCGTCTAGCGGGAGCTACGAGCAGTACTTC. Translation: CASSLASSGSYEQYF.

This rearrangement joins TRBV19 to TRBJ1-1, with a tentative D call TRBD1 (6 bases). In germline, CDR1 is LNHDA, CDR2 SQIVND (reference sequence). CDR3 length: 15 amino acids. The V end lost 5 bases, the J end lost 3 bases, and 16 bases lay between the germline ends. DNA for the CDR3: TGTGCCAGTAGTGCCCGAGGGGGGGCCTACACTGAAGCTTTCTTT. It translates to CASSARGGAYTEAFF.

This clone has only a few counts. The chain is built from TRBV9 and TRBJ1-1; 8 bases fit TRBD1. The length of the CDR3 is 14 residues. Germline V gives CDR1 SGDLS, CDR2 YYNGEE. The V and J ends lost 4 bases and 6 bases, in that order; junction bases with no gene match: 8. The CDR3 sequence: CASSKGQEISEAFF. CDR3 DNA: TGTGCCAGCAGCAAGGGACAGGAGATCTCTGAAGCTTTCTTT.

The gene calls are TRBV6-1 and TRBJ2-7; 7 bases line up with TRBD1. From germline, CDR1 is MNHNS and CDR2 SASEGT. The CDR3 consists of 15 residues. V was clipped by 6 bases and J by 0 bases; unmatched bases: 8. The CDR3, as DNA: TGTGCCAGCAGCCAAGGACAGGCGGTCTCCTACGAGCAGTACTTC. Its translation: CASSQGQAVSYEQYF.

The V call is TRBV19, the J call TRBJ2-1; D perhaps matches TRBD2 (6 bases). Germline V gives CDR1 LNHDA, CDR2 SQIVND (reference sequence). This CDR3 is 15 amino acids long. Trimming shortened V by 1 base and J by 8 bases, and 15 bases separated the two germline ends. The CDR3 region is CASSIGRGTYDEQFF. CDR3 DNA sequence: TGTGCCAGTAGTATAGGTCGGGGGACTTACGATGAGCAGTTCTTC.